This T cell receptor (beta chain) emerged from a study of shared clonotypes between healthy human individuals. Study as a whole: Samples came from a couple of female and a few male donors aged 18 to 49. There were three CD4 naive, three CD4 memory, two CD8 naive and one CD8 memory plates per donor.

Adult Caucasians living in Nashville, Tennessee made up all of the donors. Naive CD4+ cells were CD45RA-selected; the remaining cells were memory. This table comes from immunoSEQ multiplex PCR, and its TCRdb copy is limited to in-frame clones, with some not included. In the table there are 2 million to 3 million clones, approximately 94% of which are singletons. Sequencing was done on a sample of naive CD4+ T cells sorted from blood. Subset described: CD45RA+ positively selected. The clonotype was recovered from a young man in good health.

CDR3 amino acids: CASSLASLGFGGYTF. CDR3 bases: TGTGCCAGCAGCCTGGCCAGCCTGGGCTTTGGTGGGTACACCTTC. This chain uses TRBV9 with TRBJ1-2; D is unresolved. Per the germline V gene, CDR1 is SGDLS and CDR2 is YYNGEE. CDR3 size: 15 residues. The V gene lost 4 bases and the J gene lost 11 bases, with 24 bases spanning the gap.